A single sample is the source of the 2 T cell receptor beta chains below, sequenced in a study of T cell responses to AZD1222 COVID-19 vaccine. Clones were sequenced by immunoSEQ multiplex PCR, and TCRdb holds only the in-frame ones, with some missing. The repertoire holds about 130,000 clones, with roughly 86% as singletons. The source material was peripheral blood, sampled 28 days after the second AZD1222 dose. The origin of the receptors is an adult who received the AZD1222 COVID-19 vaccine.

The chain carries TRBV3-1 (or the pseudogene TRBV3-2) and TRBJ2-3; D is unresolved. V was shortened by 0 bases and J by 1 base, with 5 bases between the two germline ends. Germline CDR1 reads LGHDT; CDR2 reads YNNKEL (reference sequence). This CDR3 spans 14 amino acids. The CDR3 protein is CASSQEAGTDTQYF. CDR3 sequence (DNA): TGTGCCAGCAGCCAAGAGGCAGGCACAGATACGCAGTATTTT.

The chain uses TRBV19 and TRBJ2-2; D might be TRBD1 (5 bases). This CDR3 is 15 amino acids long. V lost 5 bases and J lost 1, with 11 bases in between. Germline V CDR1 and CDR2: LNHDA, SQIVND (reference sequence). CDR3 loop: CASSSQGQNTGELFF. The DNA for the CDR3 is TGTGCCAGTAGTTCCCAGGGCCAGAACACCGGGGAGCTGTTTTTT.